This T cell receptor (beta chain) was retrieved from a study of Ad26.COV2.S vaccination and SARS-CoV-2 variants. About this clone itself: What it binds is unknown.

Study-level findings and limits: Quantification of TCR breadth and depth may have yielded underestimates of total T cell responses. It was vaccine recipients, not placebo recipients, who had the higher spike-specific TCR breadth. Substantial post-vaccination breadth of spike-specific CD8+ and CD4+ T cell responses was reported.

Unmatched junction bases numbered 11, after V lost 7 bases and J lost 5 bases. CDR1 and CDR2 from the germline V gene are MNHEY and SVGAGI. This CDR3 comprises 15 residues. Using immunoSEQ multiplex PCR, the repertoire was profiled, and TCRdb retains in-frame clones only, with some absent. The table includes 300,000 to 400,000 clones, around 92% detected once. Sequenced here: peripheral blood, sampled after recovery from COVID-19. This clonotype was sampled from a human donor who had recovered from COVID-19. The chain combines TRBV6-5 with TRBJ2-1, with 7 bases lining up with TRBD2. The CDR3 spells CASTPWGGFNNEQFF. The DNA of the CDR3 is TGTGCCAGCACCCCCTGGGGGGGGTTCAACAATGAGCAGTTCTTC.